Each of the 21 T cell receptor beta chains below was sequenced from the same sample in a study of blood T cell repertoires in COVID-19. TCRdb's table, derived via immunoSEQ multiplex PCR, lists solely in-frame clones and lacks some. The table lists some 99,000 clones, 70% to 90% of them singletons. Sequencing input: peripheral blood. These receptors were collected from a woman in her sixties in a cohort sampled during active or convalescent COVID-19.

Concerning this clone: The sample contains more than one DNA sequence encoding this CDR3. The chain employs TRBV7-3 and TRBJ2-1; the match to TRBD2 covers 12 bases. The germline gives CDR1 SGHTA, CDR2 FQGTGA. V lost 5 bases, J lost 7 bases, and 6 bases stayed unmatched. CDR3 length equals 15 residues. CDR3 residues: CASSLLAGGPNEQFF. For the CDR3, the DNA is TGTGCCAGCAGCCTCCTAGCGGGGGGGCCTAATGAGCAGTTCTTC.

This clone was found a few times. The genes are TRBV4-1 and TRBJ2-5; D unresolved. In germline, CDR1 is MGHRA, CDR2 YSYEKL. The CDR3 consists of 13 residues. The V end lost 2 bases, the J end lost 5 bases, and 9 bases lay between the germline ends. The CDR3 region has the DNA TGCGCCAGCAGCCAATGGGTCGGGGAGACCCAGTACTTC. It is translated as CASSQWVGETQYF.

The chain links TRBV24-1 to TRBJ2-5; D perhaps matches TRBD2 (6 bases). V lost 4 bases and J lost 2, with 10 bases in between. The CDR3 has 14 amino acids. Germline V lookup: CDR1 KGHDR, CDR2 SFDVKD. In nucleotides, the CDR3 is TGTGCCACCAGTGAGGCAGGGAGGCAAGAGACCCAGTACTTC. Translating it yields CATSEAGRQETQYF.

The chain uses TRBV2 and TRBJ1-2; 7 bases map to TRBD1. Trimming took 2 bases from V and 1 from J; bases not matched to a gene: 7. The CDR3 is 16 residues long. CDR1 SNHLY and CDR2 FYNNEI come from the germline V gene. The CDR3 loop reads CASSETTGRFNYGYTF. DNA of the CDR3: TGTGCCAGCAGTGAAACGACAGGGAGGTTTAACTATGGCTACACCTTC.

The V gene is TRBV29-1, the J gene TRBJ1-2, with unresolved D. V was clipped by 6 bases and J by 0 bases, with 11 bases between them. Germline V gene data show CDR1 as SQVTM and CDR2 as ANQGSEA. The CDR3 sequence is 13 residues long. The CDR3 spells CSVTRFTNYGYTF. The DNA of the CDR3 is TGCAGCGTCACACGTTTTACTAACTATGGCTACACCTTC.

This clone was detected once. This chain joins TRBV6-6 and TRBJ1-5, with TRBD1 as a possible D gene (6 bases). The CDR3 has 16 amino acids. Trimming shortened V by 6 bases and J by 3 bases, and 18 bases separated the two germline ends. The germline gives CDR1 MNHNY, CDR2 SVGAGI (reference sequence). CDR3 amino acids: CASRETGKGNNQPQHF. In DNA, the CDR3 is TGTGCCAGCAGGGAAACAGGGAAGGGGAACAATCAGCCCCAGCATTTT.

The chain combines TRBV19 with TRBJ1-2; D may be TRBD1 (6 bases). V dropped 5 bases and J dropped 3 bases, with 13 bases sitting between them. The length of the CDR3 is 14 residues. The germline V gene has CDR1 LNHDA and CDR2 SQIVND (reference sequence). CDR3 region: CASSRDTDDYGYTF. The CDR3, as DNA: TGTGCCAGTAGTCGGGACACTGATGACTATGGCTACACCTTC.

This clone was recorded only once. The chain couples TRBV7-9 to TRBJ2-7, with a possible D match to TRBD2 (5 bases). Per germline, CDR1 SEHNR and CDR2 FQNEAQ (reference sequence). Trimming took off 5 bases at V and 4 bases at J, with 12 bases between the two ends. The CDR3 runs to 13 residues. As DNA, the CDR3 is TGTGCCAGCAGCCTCTCCGGCGGGTACGAGCAGTACTTC. Translation gives CASSLSGGYEQYF.

V gene TRBV3-1 (or the pseudogene TRBV3-2) combines with J gene TRBJ1-6; D is possibly TRBD1 (5 bases). There are 16 residues in the CDR3. Trimming stripped 0 bases from V and 7 bases from J, with 13 bases between. Germline values: CDR1 LGHDT, CDR2 YNNKEL (reference sequence). The CDR3 sequence is CASSQDVGLRNSPLHF. The CDR3, as DNA: TGTGCCAGCAGCCAAGATGTGGGACTGAGAAATTCACCCCTCCACTTT.

The J gene is TRBJ2-1, the V gene TRBV7-6, with D possibly matching TRBD2 (7 bases). The CDR3 is 17 residues long. Germline CDR1 reads SGHVS; CDR2 reads FNYEAQ. Deletions cut 5 bases from V and 6 bases from J, with 23 bases between. The CDR3 nucleotides read TGTGCCAGCAGCGGCTCCTCGACAGGAGGGGGGGGCAATGAGCAGTTCTTC. It is translated as CASSGSSTGGGGNEQFF.

This clone was counted a single time. This chain uses TRBV21-1 with TRBJ1-4; the table assigns TRBD1, which was not confirmed against the DNA. TRBV21-1 is termed a pseudogene. CDR3 length: 15 amino acids. CDR3 protein: CASSRTGENNEKLFF. In DNA, the CDR3 is TGTGCCAGCAGCCGGACAGGGGAGAATAATGAAAAACTGTTTTTT.

The V and J genes are TRBV15 and TRBJ1-2, with D perhaps TRBD1 (6 bases). Trimming left V 9 bases short and J 2 bases short, with 16 bases between. The CDR3 runs to 14 residues. Germline V CDR1 and CDR2: LNHNV, YYDKDF (reference sequence). In DNA, the CDR3 is TGTGCCACACGCAGGGGCCCGGGAAACTATGGCTACACCTTC. The encoded protein is CATRRGPGNYGYTF.

The chain is built from TRBV6-5 and TRBJ1-5; D possibly corresponds to TRBD1 (5 bases). V was shortened by 2 bases and J by 4 bases, with 12 bases between the two germline ends. The CDR3 is made up of 15 amino acids. Per germline, CDR1 MNHEY and CDR2 SVGAGI. The CDR3 sequence is CASSYEVGGNQPQHF. CDR3 DNA sequence: TGTGCCAGCAGTTACGAGGTGGGGGGGAATCAGCCCCAGCATTTT.

The V call is TRBV19, the J call TRBJ2-6; D is unclear. Germline V lookup: CDR1 LNHDA, CDR2 SQIVND (reference sequence). V lost 5 bases and J lost 0, with 14 bases in between. This CDR3 has 17 residues. CDR3 in DNA: TGTGCCAGTAGTCGCGCGCGAACCTTCTCTGGGGCCAACGTCCTGACTTTC. Its protein product is CASSRARTFSGANVLTF.

A single count supports this clone. The chain combines TRBV19 with TRBJ1-2; D unclear. Trimming removed 0 bases at V and 4 bases at J, with 6 bases between. This CDR3 contains 13 residues. Per the germline V gene, CDR1 is LNHDA and CDR2 is SQIVND (reference sequence). CDR3 DNA sequence: TGTGCCAGTAGTATAGAGGGCAGCTATGGCTACACCTTC. Translating it yields CASSIEGSYGYTF.

A word on this clone: Relative to the germline gene, one junction end is altered; a read error may explain this. This chain uses TRBV2 with TRBJ1-4; D remains unclear. Germline values: CDR1 SNHLY, CDR2 FYNNEI. This CDR3 is 11 amino acids long. The CDR3 DNA follows: TGTGCCAGCACCCAAAGGAGTATTCTCCGTTTT. The encoded protein is CASTQRSILRF.

J is TRBJ1-2 and V is TRBV12-5; TRBD1 might be the D (6 bases). Trimming left V 5 bases short and J 1 base short, with 14 bases between. The CDR3 contains 15 residues. The germline V gene encodes CDR1 LGHNT and CDR2 FRNRAP. This CDR3 is CASGRSGGHNYGYTF. The CDR3 bases are TGTGCTAGTGGTCGGAGCGGGGGGCATAACTATGGCTACACCTTC.

The sample holds a few counts of this clone. V and J are TRBV6-1 and TRBJ1-2; D is possibly TRBD1 (6 bases). CDR3 length equals 13 residues. Germline V gives CDR1 MNHNS, CDR2 SASEGT. V dropped 6 bases and J dropped 4 bases, with 12 bases sitting between them. CDR3 protein: CASSGGQSYGYTF. The CDR3 nucleotides are TGTGCCAGCAGCGGTGGACAGTCCTATGGCTACACCTTC.

The J gene is TRBJ1-4, the V gene TRBV27; D remains ambiguous. Deletions cut 1 base from V and 7 bases from J, with 22 bases between. Germline V gives CDR1 MNHEY, CDR2 SMNVEV (reference sequence). The CDR3 extends over 18 amino acids. CDR3 sequence reads: CASSLFSPEGSRGEKLFF. DNA for the CDR3: TGTGCCAGCAGTTTATTCTCCCCCGAAGGTAGTAGAGGTGAAAAACTGTTTTTT.

The chain is built from TRBV19 and TRBJ1-2, with D possibly TRBD1 on 6 matching bases. Trimming took off 6 bases at V and 2 bases at J, with 10 bases between the two ends. Germline lookup yields CDR1 LNHDA and CDR2 SQIVND (reference sequence). This CDR3 has 13 residues. CDR3 bases: TGTGCCAGTAGCCCAACAGGGAACTATGGCTACACCTTC. Protein product: CASSPTGNYGYTF.

This rearrangement joins TRBV30 to TRBJ1-2, with 12 bases fitting TRBD1. The V gene end was trimmed by 3 bases and the J gene end by 4 bases; junction bases not matched to a gene: 12. CDR1 GTSNPN and CDR2 SVGIG come from the germline V gene (reference sequence). The CDR3 runs 17 residues. CDR3 amino acids: CAWSPTGTGGRSYGYTF. In DNA form, the CDR3 reads TGTGCCTGGAGCCCGACCGGGACAGGGGGCCGTAGCTATGGCTACACCTTC.